This T cell receptor (beta chain) was obtained from a study of shared clonotypes between healthy human individuals. Study results and caveats: Larger richness was generally estimated for naive than memory subsets.

Trimming removed 2 bases at V and 2 bases at J, with 11 bases between. This CDR3 contains 15 residues. Germline loops: CDR1 KGHSH, CDR2 LQKENI. In regard to this clone: Its cognate antigen is unknown.

TCRdb's table, derived via immunoSEQ multiplex PCR, lists solely in-frame clones and lacks some. The table has over a million clones, roughly 96% seen once. The chain recombines TRBV18 with TRBJ2-3, with D unresolved. The receptor was isolated from a man younger than 40 in good health. Sample: naive CD4+ T cells sorted from blood. Subset: CD45RA+ positively selected. This CDR3 is CASSPSGPFTDTQYF. The CDR3 DNA sequence: TGTGCCAGCTCACCATCCGGCCCTTTCACAGATACGCAGTATTTT.